This T cell receptor beta chain stems from a study of identical twins. Whole-study results and caveats: Model-predicted out-of-frame TCR alpha sharing fell below observed values in monozygotic twins. Interpretation of the results relied on cross-sectional statistical analysis and not on following the same donors. A lower insertion count was a feature of abundant cord blood beta clonotypes, with no such feature in memory repertoires.

TCRdb reanalysed the 5' RACE reads using MiXCR and keeps one entry per CDR3 protein. Among around 370,000 distinct CDR3 sequences, approximately 8.7% were seen once, and the ten largest hold approximately 8.9%. This clonotype has just a few counts. Its antigen is unidentified. The source is a woman in her fifties or sixties in good health. Sequencing input: naive T cells sorted from blood.

The CDR3 DNA sequence: TGTGCCAGCAGTTACGTTGGGTACAATGAGCAGTTCTTC. Protein: CASSYVGYNEQFF. The V and J genes are TRBV6-5 and TRBJ2-1, with D unresolved. Germline V gene data show CDR1 as MNHEY and CDR2 as SVGAGI. V gave up 2 bases and J gave up 4 bases, with 6 bases separating them. This CDR3 is 13 amino acids long.